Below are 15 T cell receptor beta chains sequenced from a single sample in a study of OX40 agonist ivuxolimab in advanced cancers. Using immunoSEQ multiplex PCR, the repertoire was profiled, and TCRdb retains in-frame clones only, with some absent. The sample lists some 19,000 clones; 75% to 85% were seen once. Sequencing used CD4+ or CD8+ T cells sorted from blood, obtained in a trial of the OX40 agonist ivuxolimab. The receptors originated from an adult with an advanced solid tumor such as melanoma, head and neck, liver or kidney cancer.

The CDR3 protein is CASSFGGETQYF. The CDR3 region has the DNA TGTGCCAGCAGTTTTGGAGGAGAGACCCAGTACTTC. The V gene is TRBV28, the J gene TRBJ2-5; possibly TRBD2 for D (5 bases). CDR1 is MDHEN, CDR2 SYDVKM, per germline. With 3 bases removed from V and 4 bases from J, the gap between germline ends came to 6 bases. The CDR3 length is 12 residues.

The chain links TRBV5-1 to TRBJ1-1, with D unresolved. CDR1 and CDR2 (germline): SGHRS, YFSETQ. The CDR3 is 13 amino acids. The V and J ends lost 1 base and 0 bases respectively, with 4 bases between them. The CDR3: CASSLSMNTEAFF. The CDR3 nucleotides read TGCGCCAGCAGCTTGAGCATGAACACTGAAGCTTTCTTT.

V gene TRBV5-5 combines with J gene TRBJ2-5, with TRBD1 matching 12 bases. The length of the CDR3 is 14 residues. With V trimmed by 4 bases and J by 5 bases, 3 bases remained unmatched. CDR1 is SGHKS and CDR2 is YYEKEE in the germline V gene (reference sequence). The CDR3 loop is CASSGTGGGETQYF. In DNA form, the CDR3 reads TGTGCCAGCAGCGGGACAGGGGGCGGGGAGACCCAGTACTTC.

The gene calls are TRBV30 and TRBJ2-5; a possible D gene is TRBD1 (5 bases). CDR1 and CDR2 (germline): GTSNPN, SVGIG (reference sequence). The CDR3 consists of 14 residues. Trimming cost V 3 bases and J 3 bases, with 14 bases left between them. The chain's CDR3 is CAWSKRFREETQYF. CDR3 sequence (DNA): TGTGCCTGGAGCAAAAGATTCAGGGAAGAGACCCAGTACTTC.

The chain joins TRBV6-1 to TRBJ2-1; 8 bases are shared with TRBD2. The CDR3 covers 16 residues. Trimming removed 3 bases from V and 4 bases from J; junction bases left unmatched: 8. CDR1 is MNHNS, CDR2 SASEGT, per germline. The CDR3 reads CASSEWSGGVYNEQFF. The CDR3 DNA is TGTGCCAGCAGTGAGTGGAGCGGGGGCGTATACAATGAGCAGTTCTTC.

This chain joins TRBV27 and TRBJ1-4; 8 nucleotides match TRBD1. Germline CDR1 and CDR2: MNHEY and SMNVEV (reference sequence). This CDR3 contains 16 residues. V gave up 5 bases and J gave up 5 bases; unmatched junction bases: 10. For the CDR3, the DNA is TGTGCCAGCAGTATACTCGGACAGGGCTCCAATGAAAAACTGTTTTTT. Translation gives CASSILGQGSNEKLFF.

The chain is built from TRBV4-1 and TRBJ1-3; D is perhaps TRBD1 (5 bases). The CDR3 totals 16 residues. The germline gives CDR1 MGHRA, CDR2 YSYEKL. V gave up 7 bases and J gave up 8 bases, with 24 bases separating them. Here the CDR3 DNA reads TGCGCCAGCACCCCGACCCCCGGGAGGGGACTTCACACCATATATTTT. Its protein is CASTPTPGRGLHTIYF.

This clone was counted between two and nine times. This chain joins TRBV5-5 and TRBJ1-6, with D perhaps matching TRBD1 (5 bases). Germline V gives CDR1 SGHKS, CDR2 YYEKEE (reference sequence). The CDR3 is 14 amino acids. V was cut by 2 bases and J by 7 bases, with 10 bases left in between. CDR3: CASSLARDNSPLHF. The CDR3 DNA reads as TGTGCCAGCAGCTTAGCGCGGGACAATTCACCCCTCCACTTT.

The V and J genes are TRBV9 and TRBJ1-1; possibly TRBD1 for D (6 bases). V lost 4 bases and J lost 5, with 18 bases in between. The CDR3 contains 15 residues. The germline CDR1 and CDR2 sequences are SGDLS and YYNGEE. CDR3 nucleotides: TGTGCCAGCAGCCCCTCCGGGGGGCTGGGGACTGAAGCTTTCTTT. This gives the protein CASSPSGGLGTEAFF.

CDR3: CATFGRVAEAKNIQYF. The CDR3 region has the DNA TGTGCCACTTTCGGACGGGTCGCTGAAGCCAAAAACATTCAGTACTTC. The rearrangement uses TRBV2 and TRBJ2-4; D ambiguous. There are 16 residues in the CDR3. The V end was cut by 10 bases, the J end by 0 bases, with 19 bases between. Germline values: CDR1 SNHLY, CDR2 FYNNEI.

CDR3 loop: CASSLVTGPPANTDTQYF. CDR3 DNA sequence: TGTGCCAGCAGCTTAGTAACCGGGCCCCCGGCGAACACAGATACGCAGTATTTT. The chain joins TRBV7-3 to TRBJ2-3; D ambiguous. The CDR3 extends over 18 amino acids. V lost 2 bases, J lost 2 bases, and 20 bases lay in between. Per germline, CDR1 SGHTA and CDR2 FQGTGA.

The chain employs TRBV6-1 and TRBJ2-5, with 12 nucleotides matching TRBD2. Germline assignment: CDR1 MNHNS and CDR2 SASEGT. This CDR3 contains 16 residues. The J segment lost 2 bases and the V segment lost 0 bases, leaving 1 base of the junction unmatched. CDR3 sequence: CASSEALAGGQETQYF. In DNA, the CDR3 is TGTGCCAGCAGTGAAGCGCTAGCGGGGGGGCAAGAGACCCAGTACTTC.

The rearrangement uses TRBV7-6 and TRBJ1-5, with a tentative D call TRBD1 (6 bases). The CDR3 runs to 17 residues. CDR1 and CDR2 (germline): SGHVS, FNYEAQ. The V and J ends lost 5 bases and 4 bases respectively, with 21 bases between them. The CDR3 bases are TGTGCCAGCAGCCCCGTGTTTGGACAGAACACTAATCAGCCCCAGCATTTT. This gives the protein CASSPVFGQNTNQPQHF.

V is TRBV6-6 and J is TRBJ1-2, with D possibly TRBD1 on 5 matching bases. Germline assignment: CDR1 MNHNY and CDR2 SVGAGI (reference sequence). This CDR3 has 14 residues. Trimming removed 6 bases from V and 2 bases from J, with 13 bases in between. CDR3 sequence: CASRLLGTNYGYTF. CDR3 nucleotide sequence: TGTGCCAGCAGACTCCTGGGGACGAACTATGGCTACACCTTC.

The CDR3 reads CASRTSPYEQYF. CDR3 DNA: TGTGCCAGCAGAACTAGCCCCTACGAGCAGTACTTC. The chain links TRBV21-1 to TRBJ2-5; the D call in the table, TRBD2, was not verified against the DNA. Matching the DNA end better, TRBJ2-7 makes the J call doubtful. TRBV21-1 is a pseudogene. This CDR3 contains 12 residues.